Listed below are T cell receptor beta chains from one sample, sequenced in a study of T cell responses to AZD1222 COVID-19 vaccine. Libraries were prepared by immunoSEQ multiplex PCR; TCRdb keeps only in-frame clonotypes and omits some of them. The sample comprises about 110,000 clones, around nine tenths of which are singletons, and roughly 15% rests with the top ten. This material consisted of peripheral blood, taken 28 days after the second AZD1222 dose. These receptors originate from an adult who received the AZD1222 COVID-19 vaccine. CDR3s include the opening cysteine and the closing phenylalanine or tryptophan. The D gene is left open where the match is weak. Some rows mark clone size as missing; the rest say once, few, many or name a class of expanded clone.

TRBV18	NA	NA	TRBJ2-2	CASSPGSGVNAGELFF	TGTGCCAGCTCACCAGGTTCAGGGGTGAATGCCGGGGAGCTGTTTTTT
TRBV18	NA	NA	TRBJ2-5	CASSPVGFQETQYF	TGTGCCAGCTCCCCGGTGGGGTTTCAAGAGACCCAGTACTTC
TRBV6-1	NA	NA	TRBJ2-7	CASSEGQWAPYEQYF	TGTGCCAGCAGTGAAGGACAGTGGGCCCCTTACGAGCAGTACTTC
TRBV5-4	NA	NA	TRBJ2-6	CASSFGRRGLSTGANVLTF	TGTGCCAGCAGCTTCGGGCGGCGGGGGCTGTCAACTGGGGCCAACGTCCTGACTTTC
TRBV18	NA	once	TRBJ1-4	CASSPTRAAANEKLFF	TGTGCCAGCTCACCAACCCGGGCAGCGGCTAATGAAAAACTGTTTTTT
TRBV19	NA	once	TRBJ2-3	CASGRGADTQYF	TGTGCCAGTGGGCGCGGGGCAGATACGCAGTATTTT
TRBV28	NA	NA	TRBJ1-2	CASSLSGRNYGYTF	TGTGCCAGCAGTTTATCCGGACGGAACTATGGCTACACCTTC
TRBV10-2	TRBD1	few	TRBJ1-2	CASSTGTGGIHGYTF	TGCGCCAGCAGTACCGGGACAGGGGGGATCCATGGCTACACCTTC
TRBV7-8	TRBD1	NA	TRBJ1-6	CASSLDRTGTRSYNSPLHF	TGTGCCAGCAGCTTAGATAGGACAGGGACCCGCTCCTATAATTCACCCCTCCACTTT
TRBV7-9	TRBD1	NA	TRBJ2-7	CASSQGVYEQYF	TGTGCCAGCAGCCAGGGGGTCTACGAGCAGTACTTC
TRBV5-1	NA	NA	TRBJ2-7	CASSLGVDYEQYF	TGCGCCAGCAGCTTGGGGGTCGACTACGAGCAGTACTTC
TRBV5-6	TRBD1	few	TRBJ1-4	CASSLRSGQGNEKLFF	TGTGCCAGCAGCTTGCGATCGGGACAGGGAAATGAAAAACTGTTTTTT
TRBV12-3/TRBV12-4	NA	NA	TRBJ1-5	CASRGSNQPQHF	TGTGCCAGCCGGGGGAGCAATCAGCCCCAGCATTTT
TRBV18	NA	NA	TRBJ2-7	CASSPFSGKRGYEQYF	TGTGCCAGCTCACCCTTTAGCGGTAAAAGGGGCTACGAGCAGTACTTC
TRBV5-1	TRBD2	NA	TRBJ2-1	CASSLRPSGSDEQFF	TGCGCCAGCAGCTTGCGGCCTAGCGGGAGCGATGAGCAGTTCTTC
TRBV7-9	TRBD1	NA	TRBJ1-2	CASSSEGAGGYTF	TGTGCCAGCAGCTCGGAGGGGGCAGGTGGCTACACCTTC
TRBV3-1/TRBV3-2	TRBD2	NA	TRBJ2-5	CASSQSGGETQYF	TGTGCCAGCAGCCAAAGCGGGGGAGAGACCCAGTACTTC
TRBV7-9	TRBD1	NA	TRBJ1-2	CASSLAHYRGGYTF	TGTGCCAGCAGCTTAGCCCACTACAGGGGCGGCTACACCTTC
TRBV12-3/TRBV12-4	NA	NA	TRBJ2-5	CASSFRHQETQYF	TGTGCCAGCAGTTTTCGGCACCAAGAGACCCAGTACTTC
TRBV19	NA	NA	TRBJ1-3	CATGQTGNTIYF	TGTGCCACCGGACAAACTGGAAACACCATATATTTT
TRBV21-1	NA	NA	TRBJ1-1	CASSLPGGHAGTEAFF	TGTGCCAGCAGCCTCCCGGGGGGACATGCTGGGACTGAAGCTTTCTTT
TRBV5-1	TRBD1	few	TRBJ1-4	CASSWAGTGEEKLFF	TGCGCCAGCAGCTGGGCCGGGACAGGGGAGGAAAAACTGTTTTTT
TRBV9	NA	NA	TRBJ1-1	CASSLDPQGNTEAFF	TGTGCCAGCAGCCTCGACCCCCAGGGGAACACTGAAGCTTTCTTT
TRBV5-1	NA	NA	TRBJ2-5	CASSLGGARGEETQYF	TGCGCCAGCAGCTTAGGTGGGGCGCGTGGCGAAGAGACCCAGTACTTC
TRBV29-1	NA	NA	TRBJ1-2	CSDRPIYGYTF	TGCAGCGACAGGCCGATCTATGGCTACACCTTC
TRBV9	NA	NA	TRBJ1-1	CASSFLDDSTEAFF	TGTGCCAGCAGCTTCCTGGATGACAGCACTGAAGCTTTCTTT
TRBV9	TRBD1	NA	TRBJ1-2	CASSAGAGGGYTF	TGTGCCAGCAGCGCTGGGGCAGGGGGCGGCTACACCTTC
TRBV7-2	NA	few	TRBJ1-1	CASSFQGGDTEAFF	TGTGCCAGCAGCTTCCAGGGAGGGGACACTGAAGCTTTCTTT